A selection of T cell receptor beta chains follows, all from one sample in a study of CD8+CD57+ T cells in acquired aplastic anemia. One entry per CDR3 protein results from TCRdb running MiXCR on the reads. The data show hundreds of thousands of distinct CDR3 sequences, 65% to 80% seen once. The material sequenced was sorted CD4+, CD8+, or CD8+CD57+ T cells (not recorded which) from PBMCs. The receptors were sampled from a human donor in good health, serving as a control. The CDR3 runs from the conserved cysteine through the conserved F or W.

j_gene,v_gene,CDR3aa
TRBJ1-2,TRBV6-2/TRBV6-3,CATQRGFNYGYTF
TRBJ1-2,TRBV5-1,CASSWVRSVSYGYTF
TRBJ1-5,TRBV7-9,CASRMLRPEHHLGHF
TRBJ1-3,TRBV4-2,CASSGAGNTIYF
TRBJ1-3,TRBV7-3,CASSPSDTRDSPLYF
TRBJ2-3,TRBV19,CASSRGPDLGDTQYF
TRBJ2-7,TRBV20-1,CSASGQAYEQYF
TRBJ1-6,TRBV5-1,CASSQRVDGPLHF
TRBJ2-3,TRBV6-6,CASRRGLAGTDTQYF
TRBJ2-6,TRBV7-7,CASSLGPGAGANVLTF
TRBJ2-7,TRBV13,CASSLRTGSVYEQYF
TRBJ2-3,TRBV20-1,CSARRGPKENTQYF
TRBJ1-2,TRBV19,CASSLRAPYGYTF
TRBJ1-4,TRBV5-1,CASSHITGEGEKLFF
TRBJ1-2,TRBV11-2,CASSSGRDNYGYTF
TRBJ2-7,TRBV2,CASSEVNRGREQYF
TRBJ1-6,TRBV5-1,CASSPRSGPPSPLHF
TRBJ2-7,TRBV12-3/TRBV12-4,CASSLSSGINSYEQYF
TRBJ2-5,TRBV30,CAWSVRRLEETQYF
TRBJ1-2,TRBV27,CASSLSTTEGTNYGYTF
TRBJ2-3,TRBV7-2,CASSQGLAGTQYF
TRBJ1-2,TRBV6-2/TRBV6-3,CASSYLGQGRMGYTF
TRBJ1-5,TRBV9,CASTAGRYSNQPQHF
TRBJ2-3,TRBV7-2,CASSLETTSGGDTQYF
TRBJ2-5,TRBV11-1,CASSLDPRGVAAETQYF
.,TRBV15,CATRELHTNEQFF
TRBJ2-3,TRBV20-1,CSAGPLAGVTDTQYF
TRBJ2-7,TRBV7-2,CASSPPVANNEQYF
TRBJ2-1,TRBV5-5,CASLFLDNNEQFF
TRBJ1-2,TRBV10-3,CAISDGTPSRFF
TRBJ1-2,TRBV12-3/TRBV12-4,CASSLLQAHYGYTF
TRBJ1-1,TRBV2,CASMGSEAFF
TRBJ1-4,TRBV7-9,CASSPGTRAPNEKLFF